A single sample gave rise to the 4 T cell receptor beta chains below, sequenced in a study of blood T cell repertoires in COVID-19. Generated by immunoSEQ multiplex PCR, the TCRdb table keeps only in-frame clones and is missing some. The sample includes 200,000 or so clones, almost 85% of them seen just once. The sample comprised peripheral blood. The receptors stem from a human donor with acute or convalescent COVID-19. The donor label of this sample is uncertain.

The chain employs TRBV7-2 and TRBJ2-3, with 10 bases lining up with TRBD1. Trimming removed 5 bases from V and 5 bases from J; junction bases left unmatched: 7. Germline V gives CDR1 SGHTA, CDR2 FQGNSA. The CDR3 covers 15 residues. CDR3 nucleotides: TGTGCCAGCAGCCAAACGGGACAGGGGCTAGATACGCAGTATTTT. Its protein product is CASSQTGQGLDTQYF.

The gene calls are TRBV19 and TRBJ2-2; 16 bases are a match to TRBD2. This CDR3 contains 18 residues. Trimming cost V 6 bases and J 1 base; bases outside gene matches: 5. Germline CDR1 is LNHDA and CDR2 is SQIVND (reference sequence). The CDR3 is CASRPGLAGGKNTGELFF. CDR3 bases: TGTGCCAGTAGACCGGGACTAGCGGGAGGGAAGAACACCGGGGAGCTGTTTTTT.

The rearrangement joins TRBV28 to TRBJ1-2, with D perhaps matching TRBD1 (6 bases). V was trimmed by 3 bases and J by 4 bases, leaving 15 bases between them. The CDR3 sequence is 15 residues long. Germline V gives CDR1 MDHEN, CDR2 SYDVKM. The CDR3 reads CASSLQGTRGYGYTF. For the CDR3, the DNA is TGTGCCAGCAGTTTGCAGGGGACCCGTGGCTATGGCTACACCTTC.

V usage is TRBV9 and J usage is TRBJ1-3, with TRBD1 matching over 7 bases. V lost 2 bases and J lost 4; bases outside the gene matches: 12. CDR3 length: 17 residues. Germline CDR1 reads SGDLS; CDR2 reads YYNGEE. The CDR3 coding sequence is TGTGCCAGCAGCGTCACTGGCAGGGGGTTAGCGGGAAACACCATATATTTT. It encodes CASSVTGRGLAGNTIYF.